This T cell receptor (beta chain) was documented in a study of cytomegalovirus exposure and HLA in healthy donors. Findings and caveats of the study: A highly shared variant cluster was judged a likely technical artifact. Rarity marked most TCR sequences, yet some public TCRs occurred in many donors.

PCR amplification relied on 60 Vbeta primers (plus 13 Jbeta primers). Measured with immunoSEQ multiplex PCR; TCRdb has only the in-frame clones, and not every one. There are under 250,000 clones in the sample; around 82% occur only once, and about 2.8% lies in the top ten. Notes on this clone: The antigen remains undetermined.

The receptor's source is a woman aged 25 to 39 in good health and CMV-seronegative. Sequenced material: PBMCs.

CDR3 sequence reads: CSAGTGTGQETQYF. CDR3 DNA: TGCAGCGCCGGAACCGGGACAGGGCAAGAGACCCAGTACTTC. This chain connects TRBV29-1 to TRBJ2-5, with 9 positions matching TRBD1. Germline V lookup: CDR1 SQVTM, CDR2 ANQGSEA. Unmatched junction bases numbered 8, after V lost 7 bases and J lost 2 bases. CDR3 length: 14 residues.